What follows are 10 T cell receptor beta chains derived from one specimen sequenced in a study of cytomegalovirus exposure and HLA in healthy donors. Primers: 60 Vbeta forward and 13 Jbeta reverse. Produced via immunoSEQ multiplex PCR; TCRdb's table is partial and in-frame only. Of around 78,000 clones in the sample, 65% to 80% were seen once. Sample: PBMCs. The receptors derive from a woman aged 40 to 50 in good health and CMV-seropositive.

CDR3 nucleotide sequence: TGTGCCAGCAGTTCCTCTGTGGGCTCCTCGAACACCGGGGAGCTGTTTTTT. This sequence encodes CASSSSVGSSNTGELFF. The rearrangement uses TRBV25-1 and TRBJ2-2; D is unclear. The CDR3 has 17 amino acids. Germline CDR1 MGHDK, CDR2 SYGVNS. The V end was cut by 5 bases, the J end by 0 bases, with 16 bases between.

V is TRBV10-1 and J is TRBJ2-3, with 9 bases that match TRBD2. Germline V gives CDR1 WNHNN, CDR2 SYGVQD (reference sequence). V shed 3 bases, J shed 3 bases, and the junction held 4 bases outside the gene matches. The CDR3 consists of 15 residues. Here the CDR3 reads CASSDAGGGTDTQYF. CDR3 bases: TGCGCCAGCAGTGACGCGGGGGGGGGTACAGATACGCAGTATTTT.

This clone was detected only a few times. The V gene is TRBV4-3, the J gene TRBJ2-7; weak D call: TRBD2 (6 bases). Trimming pared 0 bases from V and 3 bases from J, leaving 9 bases between. Germline V gives CDR1 LGHNA, CDR2 YSLEER. The CDR3 has 14 amino acids. Written as DNA, the CDR3 is TGCGCCAGCAGCCAAGATTGGGGGGACTACGAGCAGTACTTC. Its protein is CASSQDWGDYEQYF.

V usage is TRBV6-5 and J usage is TRBJ2-5; maybe TRBD1 (6 bases). From germline, CDR1 is MNHEY and CDR2 SVGAGI. Trimming took 0 bases from V and 5 from J, leaving 10 bases between them. CDR3 length: 14 amino acids. The CDR3 loop is CASSYSGGWETQYF. The CDR3 nucleotides read TGTGCCAGCAGTTACTCAGGGGGTTGGGAGACCCAGTACTTC.

This rearrangement joins TRBV27 to TRBJ2-1, with 10 bases matching TRBD1. CDR3 length: 16 residues. The V gene's germline CDR1 is MNHEY and CDR2 SMNVEV (reference sequence). Losses at the gene ends were 4 bases for V and 5 bases for J; bases not matched to a gene: 8. The CDR3 DNA is TGTGCCAGCAGTTCACCGGGACAGGGGTTGGACAATGAGCAGTTCTTC. Its protein is CASSSPGQGLDNEQFF.

The chain carries TRBV7-9 and TRBJ2-1; the D is unclear. The CDR3 is made up of 13 amino acids. V lost 6 bases to trimming and J lost 6 bases, with 12 bases between them. Germline V CDR1 and CDR2: SEHNR, FQNEAQ (reference sequence). The CDR3 DNA reads TGTGCCAGCAGTTACGGCCAGGTCAATGAGCAGTTCTTC. It yields the protein CASSYGQVNEQFF.

The chain uses TRBV15 and TRBJ2-7; TRBD1 matches at 8 bases. Trimming took 2 bases from V and 2 from J; bases not matched to a gene: 2. The CDR3 loop spans 14 amino acids. The V gene's germline CDR1 is LNHNV and CDR2 YYDKDF (reference sequence). CDR3 region: CATSRYRGTYEQYF. In DNA form, the CDR3 reads TGTGCCACCAGCAGATACAGGGGGACCTACGAGCAGTACTTC.

The chain combines TRBV10-2 with TRBJ1-2; possible D gene TRBD1, 5 bases. The germline CDR1 and CDR2 sequences are WSHSY and SAAADI. V gave up 0 bases and J gave up 8 bases, with 16 bases separating them. The CDR3 has 15 residues. This chain's CDR3 is CASSESEGLLLGYTF. The CDR3 DNA follows: TGCGCCAGCAGTGAGTCCGAGGGACTGCTATTGGGCTACACCTTC.

The chain links TRBV7-3 to TRBJ1-1; D is unresolved. Germline loops: CDR1 SGHTA, CDR2 FQGTGA. V was clipped by 6 bases and J by 1 base, with 9 bases between them. The CDR3 runs to 13 residues. CDR3 DNA: TGTGCCAGCAGGACTACAGCGAACACTGAAGCTTTCTTT. Its protein product is CASRTTANTEAFF.

The V call is TRBV19, the J call TRBJ2-7; the match to TRBD1 covers 10 bases. Germline V CDR1 and CDR2: LNHDA, SQIVND (reference sequence). This CDR3 is 17 amino acids long. V lost 4 bases to trimming and J lost 0 bases; unmatched junction nucleotides: 9. CDR3 amino acids: CASSTFPGDRGSYEQYF. The CDR3 region has the DNA TGTGCCAGTAGTACTTTCCCCGGGGACAGGGGCTCCTACGAGCAGTACTTC.